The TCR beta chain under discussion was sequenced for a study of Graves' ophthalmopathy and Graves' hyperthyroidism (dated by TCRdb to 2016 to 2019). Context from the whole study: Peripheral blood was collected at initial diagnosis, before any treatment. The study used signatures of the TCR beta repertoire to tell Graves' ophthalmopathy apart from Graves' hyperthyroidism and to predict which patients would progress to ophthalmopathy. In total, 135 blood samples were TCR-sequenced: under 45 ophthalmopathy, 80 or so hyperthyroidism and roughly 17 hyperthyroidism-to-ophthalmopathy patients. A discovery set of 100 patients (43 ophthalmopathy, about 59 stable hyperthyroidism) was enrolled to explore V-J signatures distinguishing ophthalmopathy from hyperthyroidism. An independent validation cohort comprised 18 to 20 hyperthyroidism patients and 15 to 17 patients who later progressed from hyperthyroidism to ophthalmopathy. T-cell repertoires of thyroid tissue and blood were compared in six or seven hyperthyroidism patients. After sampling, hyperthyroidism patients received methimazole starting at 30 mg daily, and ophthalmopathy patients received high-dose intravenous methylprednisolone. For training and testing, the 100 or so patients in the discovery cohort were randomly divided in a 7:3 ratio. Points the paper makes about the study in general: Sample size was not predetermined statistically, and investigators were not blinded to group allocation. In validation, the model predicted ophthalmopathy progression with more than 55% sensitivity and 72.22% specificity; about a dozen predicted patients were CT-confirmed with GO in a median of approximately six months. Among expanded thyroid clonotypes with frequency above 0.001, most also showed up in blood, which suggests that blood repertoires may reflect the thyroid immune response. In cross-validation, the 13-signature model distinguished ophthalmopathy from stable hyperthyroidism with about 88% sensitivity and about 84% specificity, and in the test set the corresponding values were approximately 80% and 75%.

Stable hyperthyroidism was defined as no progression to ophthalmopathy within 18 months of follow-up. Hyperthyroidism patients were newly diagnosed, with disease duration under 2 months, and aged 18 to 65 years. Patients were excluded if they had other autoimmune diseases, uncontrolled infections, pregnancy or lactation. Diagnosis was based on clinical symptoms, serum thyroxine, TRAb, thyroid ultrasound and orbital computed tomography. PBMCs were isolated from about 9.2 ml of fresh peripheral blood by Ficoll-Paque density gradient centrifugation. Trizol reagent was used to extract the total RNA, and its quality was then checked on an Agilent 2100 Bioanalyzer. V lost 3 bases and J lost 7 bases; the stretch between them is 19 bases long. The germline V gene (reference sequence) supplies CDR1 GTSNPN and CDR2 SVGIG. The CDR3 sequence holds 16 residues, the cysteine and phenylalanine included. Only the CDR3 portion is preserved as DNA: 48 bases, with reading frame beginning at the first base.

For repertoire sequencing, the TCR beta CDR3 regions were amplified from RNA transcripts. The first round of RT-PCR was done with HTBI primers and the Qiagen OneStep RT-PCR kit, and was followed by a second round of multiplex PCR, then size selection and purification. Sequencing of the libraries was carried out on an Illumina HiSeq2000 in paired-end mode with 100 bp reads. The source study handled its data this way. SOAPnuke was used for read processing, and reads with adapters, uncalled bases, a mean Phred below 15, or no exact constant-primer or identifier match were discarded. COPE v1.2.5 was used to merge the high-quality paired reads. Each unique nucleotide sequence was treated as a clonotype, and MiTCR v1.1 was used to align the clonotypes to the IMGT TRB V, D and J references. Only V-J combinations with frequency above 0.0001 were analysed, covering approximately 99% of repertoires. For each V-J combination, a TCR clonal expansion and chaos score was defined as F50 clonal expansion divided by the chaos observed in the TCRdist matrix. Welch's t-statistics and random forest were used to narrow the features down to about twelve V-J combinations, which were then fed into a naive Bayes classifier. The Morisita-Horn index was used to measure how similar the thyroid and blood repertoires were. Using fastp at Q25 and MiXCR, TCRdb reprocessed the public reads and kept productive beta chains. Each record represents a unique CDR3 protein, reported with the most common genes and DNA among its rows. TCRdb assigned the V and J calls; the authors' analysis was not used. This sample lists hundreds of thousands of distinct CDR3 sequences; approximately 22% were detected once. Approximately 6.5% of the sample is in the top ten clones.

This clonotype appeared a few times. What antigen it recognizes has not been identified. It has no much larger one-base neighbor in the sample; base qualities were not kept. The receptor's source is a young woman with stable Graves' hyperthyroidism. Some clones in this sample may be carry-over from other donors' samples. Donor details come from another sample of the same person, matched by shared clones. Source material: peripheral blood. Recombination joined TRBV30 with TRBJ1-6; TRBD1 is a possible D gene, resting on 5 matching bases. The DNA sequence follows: TGTGCCTGGAGCGACAAGGACAAGGCCCCGAATTCACCCCTCCACTTT. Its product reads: CAWSDKDKAPNSPLHF. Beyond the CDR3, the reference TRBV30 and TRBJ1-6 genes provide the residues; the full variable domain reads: SQTIHQWPATLVQPVGSPLSLECTVEGTSNPNLYWYRQAAGRGLQLLFYSVGIGQISSEVPQNLSASRPQDRQFILSSKKLLLSDSGFYLCAWSDKDKAPNSPLHFGNGTRLTVT.